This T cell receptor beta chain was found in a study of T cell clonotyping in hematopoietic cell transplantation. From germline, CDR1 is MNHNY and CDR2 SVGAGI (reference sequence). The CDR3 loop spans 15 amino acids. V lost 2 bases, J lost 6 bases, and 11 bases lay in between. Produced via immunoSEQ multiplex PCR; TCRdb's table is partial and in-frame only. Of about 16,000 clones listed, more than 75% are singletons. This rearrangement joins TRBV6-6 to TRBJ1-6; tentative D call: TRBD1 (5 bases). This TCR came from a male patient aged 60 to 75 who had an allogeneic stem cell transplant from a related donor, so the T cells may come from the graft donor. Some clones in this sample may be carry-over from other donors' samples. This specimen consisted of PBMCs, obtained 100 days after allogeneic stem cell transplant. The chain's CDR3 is CASSYAGTRNSPLHF. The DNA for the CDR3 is TGTGCCAGCAGTTACGCCGGGACCCGTAATTCACCCCTCCACTTT.